Listed below are T cell receptor beta chains from one sample, sequenced in a study of T-cell memory formation after mild COVID-19. TCRdb reprocessed the 5' RACE reads with MiXCR, giving one entry per CDR3 protein. The sample shows under 150,000 distinct CDR3 sequences, 20% to 25% of them seen only once. Material for sequencing was PBMCs or a T cell subset sorted from them (not recorded which). The receptors here all came from a man younger than 30 who had mild COVID-19 (a few samples of this study predate the infection). Cell type and time point are not known. CDR3s include the opening cysteine and the closing phenylalanine or tryptophan. The order of the fields is CDR3 DNA, CDR3 protein, V gene, D gene, clone size, J gene. A D gene is named only where the DNA matches it firmly. Clone size is stated in some rows and not others, as once, few, many or a class when expanded.

DNA: TGTGCCAGCAGCGTAGGTGGTATGAAGAATCGGGGAGATACGCAGTATTTT; CDR3: CASSVGGMKNRGDTQYF; V: TRBV9; D: -; size: few; J: TRBJ2-3
DNA: TGTGCCAGCAGCACCGCAGGGAGGATGGGGAAGACCCAGTACTTC; CDR3: CASSTAGRMGKTQYF; V: TRBV21-1; D: -; size: -; J: TRBJ2-5
DNA: TGTGCCAGCAGCCCCACCGGGGCGATCACAGATACGCAGTATTTT; CDR3: CASSPTGAITDTQYF; V: TRBV9; D: -; size: many; J: TRBJ2-3
DNA: TGTGCCAGCAGCTACTGGGCTTTACAAGAGACCCAGTACTTC; CDR3: CASSYWALQETQYF; V: TRBV7-9; D: -; size: few; J: TRBJ2-5
DNA: TGTGCCAGCAGCTCCACACCGGGGGCAAAAGAGACCCAGTACTTC; CDR3: CASSSTPGAKETQYF; V: TRBV5-4; D: -; size: -; J: TRBJ2-5
DNA: TGTGCCAGCAGCCCCAAGACTAGCGGGGAATACAATGAGCAGTTCTTC; CDR3: CASSPKTSGEYNEQFF; V: TRBV7-9; D: TRBD2; size: -; J: TRBJ2-1
DNA: TGTGCCAGCAGTGAAGCAAAGGTCTACTCCTACAATGAGCAGTTCTTC; CDR3: CASSEAKVYSYNEQFF; V: TRBV6-1; D: -; size: few; J: TRBJ2-1
DNA: TGCGCCAGCAGCCATCGGGGAGCGGACTTGAACACCGGGGAGCTGTTTTTT; CDR3: CASSHRGADLNTGELFF; V: TRBV4-1; D: -; size: -; J: TRBJ2-2
DNA: TGTGCCAGTAATCCGGGACAGGGGAAGGACACAGATACGCAGTATTTT; CDR3: CASNPGQGKDTDTQYF; V: TRBV2; D: TRBD1; size: -; J: TRBJ2-3
DNA: TGTGCCAGCAGCGGCCGGGGAAACAATGAGCAGTTCTTC; CDR3: CASSGRGNNEQFF; V: TRBV5-8; D: -; size: few; J: TRBJ2-1
DNA: TGCGCCAGCAGCCGAATCAATGAGCAGTTCTTC; CDR3: CASSRINEQFF; V: TRBV4-1; D: -; size: -; J: TRBJ2-1
DNA: TGTGCCAGCAGGTTAAGCTACAATGAGCAGTTCTTC; CDR3: CASRLSYNEQFF; V: TRBV6-2/TRBV6-3; D: -; size: -; J: TRBJ2-1
DNA: TGTGCCAGCAGCTTACGGGGCGTTACAGATACGCAGTATTTT; CDR3: CASSLRGVTDTQYF; V: TRBV7-9; D: -; size: few; J: TRBJ2-3
DNA: TGTGCCAGCAGCCCGGGACTAGCGGTAAACACCGGGGAGCTGTTTTTT; CDR3: CASSPGLAVNTGELFF; V: TRBV6-5; D: TRBD2; size: few; J: TRBJ2-2
DNA: TGTGCCAGCAGCTTAGTTAGCGGGGGACATTCACATACGCAGTATTTT; CDR3: CASSLVSGGHSHTQYF; V: TRBV7-2; D: TRBD2; size: few; J: TRBJ2-3
DNA: TGTGCCAGCAGCTTCGGCAGGAGAAACACCGGGGAGCTGTTTTTT; CDR3: CASSFGRRNTGELFF; V: TRBV7-9; D: -; size: few; J: TRBJ2-2
DNA: TGTGCCAGTAGTGACGGGACAGGGGACACTGAAGCTTTCTTT; CDR3: CASSDGTGDTEAFF; V: TRBV19; D: TRBD1; size: -; J: TRBJ1-1
DNA: TGCAGCGTTCAACGGAGGAACACCGGGGAGCTGTTTTTT; CDR3: CSVQRRNTGELFF; V: TRBV29-1; D: -; size: few; J: TRBJ2-2
DNA: TGTGCCAGCCGCTGGGCTTTCACCGGGGAGCTGTTTTTT; CDR3: CASRWAFTGELFF; V: TRBV6-2/TRBV6-3; D: -; size: -; J: TRBJ2-2
DNA: TGCGCCAGCAGCTTGTGGGGGGATACTGAAGCTTTCTTT; CDR3: CASSLWGDTEAFF; V: TRBV5-1; D: -; size: -; J: TRBJ1-1
DNA: TGTGCCAGCAGCGCCGACATCTACGAGCAGTACTTC; CDR3: CASSADIYEQYF; V: TRBV7-9; D: -; size: -; J: TRBJ2-7
DNA: TGTGCCAGCAGCGTAGAAGGACAGGGGGGCGGGGAGCTGTTTTTT; CDR3: CASSVEGQGGGELFF; V: TRBV9; D: TRBD1; size: -; J: TRBJ2-2
DNA: TGTGCCAGCAGCGAACTACCCGACAGGGACCAAGAGACCCAGTACTTC; CDR3: CASSELPDRDQETQYF; V: TRBV7-6; D: TRBD1; size: -; J: TRBJ2-5
DNA: TGCGCCAGCAGCCTTACACAGGGAGGGACAGATACGCAGTATTTT; CDR3: CASSLTQGGTDTQYF; V: TRBV4-1; D: -; size: few; J: TRBJ2-3
DNA: TGTGCCAGCAGCGCCTCACAGGACCCAAACGGTGATGAGCAGTTCTTC; CDR3: CASSASQDPNGDEQFF; V: TRBV9; D: -; size: -; J: TRBJ2-1
DNA: TGCGCCAGCAGCTTGACACTGGACAGGGGGCTACATGGCTACACCTTC; CDR3: CASSLTLDRGLHGYTF; V: TRBV5-1; D: TRBD1; size: few; J: TRBJ1-2
DNA: TGTGCCAGCAGCTGGAGTGGGGCCTACGAGCAGTACTTC; CDR3: CASSWSGAYEQYF; V: TRBV7-2; D: -; size: -; J: TRBJ2-7
DNA: TGTGCCAGCAGCCGCGAAGGGACAGGAGGGGTGCAGTACTTC; CDR3: CASSREGTGGVQYF; V: TRBV7-9; D: TRBD1; size: few; J: TRBJ2-7
DNA: TGCAGTGCTAGAGGGCCACAGGGGTTGAACACTGAAGCTTTCTTT; CDR3: CSARGPQGLNTEAFF; V: TRBV20-1; D: TRBD1; size: -; J: TRBJ1-1
DNA: TGTGCCAGCAGCGACGCGGGGGTTAGCACAGATACGCAGTATTTT; CDR3: CASSDAGVSTDTQYF; V: TRBV7-9; D: TRBD2; size: -; J: TRBJ2-3
DNA: TGTGCCAGCAAGGGGGGGAATCAGCCCCAGCATTTT; CDR3: CASKGGNQPQHF; V: TRBV12-3/TRBV12-4; D: -; size: -; J: TRBJ1-5
DNA: TGTGCCAGCAGTGACCCCCAGGCTAGCGGGGGCCCCTCTGGGGCCAACGTCCTGACTTTC; CDR3: CASSDPQASGGPSGANVLTF; V: TRBV6-1; D: TRBD2; size: few; J: TRBJ2-6
DNA: TGTGCCAGCAGTGAGATGGTGTCCTACGAGCAGTACTTC; CDR3: CASSEMVSYEQYF; V: TRBV2; D: -; size: few; J: TRBJ2-7
DNA: TGTGCCAGCAGTTCGGGGGGGCCCACAGATACGCAGTATTTT; CDR3: CASSSGGPTDTQYF; V: TRBV12-3/TRBV12-4; D: TRBD2; size: -; J: TRBJ2-3
DNA: TGTGCCAGCAGACCAACAGGGAGTGGCAATCAGCCCCAGCATTTT; CDR3: CASRPTGSGNQPQHF; V: TRBV6-2/TRBV6-3; D: -; size: few; J: TRBJ1-5
DNA: TGCAGCGTGGAAACTAAGGGGTTTGGGGATGAGCAGTTCTTC; CDR3: CSVETKGFGDEQFF; V: TRBV29-1; D: -; size: few; J: TRBJ2-1
DNA: TGTGCCAGCAGTCCCGGCGCCAACGAGCAGTACTTC; CDR3: CASSPGANEQYF; V: TRBV6-5; D: -; size: few; J: TRBJ2-7
DNA: TGTGCCACCTCGGCATCCGCCGGGGAGCTGTTTTTT; CDR3: CATSASAGELFF; V: TRBV12-3/TRBV12-4; D: -; size: -; J: TRBJ2-2
DNA: TGCGCCAGCAGCCAAGATATGGACAGCTACGAGCAGTACTTC; CDR3: CASSQDMDSYEQYF; V: TRBV4-3; D: -; size: -; J: TRBJ2-7
DNA: TGTGCCAGCAGTTACGGTGTAGGGGTTATCTACGAGCAGTACTTC; CDR3: CASSYGVGVIYEQYF; V: TRBV6-2/TRBV6-3; D: -; size: many; J: TRBJ2-7
DNA: TGTGCCAGCAGCTCGACTGCGGATACGCAGTATTTT; CDR3: CASSSTADTQYF; V: TRBV7-9; D: -; size: -; J: TRBJ2-3
DNA: TGTGCCAGCAGCCAACAACTAGCGGGAGGGATATACAATGAGCAGTTCTTC; CDR3: CASSQQLAGGIYNEQFF; V: TRBV3-1; D: TRBD2; size: -; J: TRBJ2-1
DNA: TGTGCCAGCAGCTCACCCGGTAAAGCGCGGCCCCAGCATTTT; CDR3: CASSSPGKARPQHF; V: TRBV7-2; D: -; size: -; J: TRBJ1-5
DNA: TGTGCCAGCAGCTTAGATAGGACAGGGTGGTATGGCTACACCTTC; CDR3: CASSLDRTGWYGYTF; V: TRBV7-2; D: TRBD1; size: -; J: TRBJ1-2
DNA: TGTGCCAGCAGCCCCCCATCTAGCGGGGTATCAAATACGCAGTATTTT; CDR3: CASSPPSSGVSNTQYF; V: TRBV5-5; D: TRBD2; size: few; J: TRBJ2-3
DNA: TGTGCCAGTAGTATAGATCCGGGTTTGGCCAAAAACATTCAGTACTTC; CDR3: CASSIDPGLAKNIQYF; V: TRBV19; D: -; size: -; J: TRBJ2-4
DNA: TGCGCCAGCAGCCAACCCTTGGGGCCAAGGCATCAGCCCCAGCATTTT; CDR3: CASSQPLGPRHQPQHF; V: TRBV4-1; D: -; size: few; J: TRBJ1-5
DNA: TGTGCCACCAGTGAACAGGGGTCCCGGCAGCCCCAGCATTTT; CDR3: CATSEQGSRQPQHF; V: TRBV24-1; D: TRBD1; size: -; J: TRBJ1-5
DNA: TGCGCCAGCAGCTCCCCGTCAGGGTTTTGGGGCTACACCTTC; CDR3: CASSSPSGFWGYTF; V: TRBV4-1; D: -; size: few; J: TRBJ1-2
DNA: TGTGCCAGCAGTCTCACCGGGACAGGGGATACGCAGTATTTT; CDR3: CASSLTGTGDTQYF; V: TRBV12-3/TRBV12-4; D: TRBD1; size: -; J: TRBJ2-3
DNA: TGCGCCAGCAGCCAAGATTTACTAGCGGGGCGGACGAACACCGGGGAGCTGTTTTTT; CDR3: CASSQDLLAGRTNTGELFF; V: TRBV4-3; D: TRBD2; size: few; J: TRBJ2-2
DNA: TGCGCCAGCAGCACCAGAGCCCGGGACGGAGGTGAAGCTTTCTTT; CDR3: CASSTRARDGGEAFF; V: TRBV5-1; D: -; size: -; J: TRBJ1-1
DNA: TGTGCCAGCAGCCCGATAACTATAGACAGCTCTGGGGCCAACGTCCTGACTTTC; CDR3: CASSPITIDSSGANVLTF; V: TRBV4-2; D: -; size: -; J: TRBJ2-6
DNA: TGTGCCAGCAGTTACCCCGTTCGTGACTACACCTTC; CDR3: CASSYPVRDYTF; V: TRBV6-2/TRBV6-3; D: -; size: -; J: TRBJ1-2